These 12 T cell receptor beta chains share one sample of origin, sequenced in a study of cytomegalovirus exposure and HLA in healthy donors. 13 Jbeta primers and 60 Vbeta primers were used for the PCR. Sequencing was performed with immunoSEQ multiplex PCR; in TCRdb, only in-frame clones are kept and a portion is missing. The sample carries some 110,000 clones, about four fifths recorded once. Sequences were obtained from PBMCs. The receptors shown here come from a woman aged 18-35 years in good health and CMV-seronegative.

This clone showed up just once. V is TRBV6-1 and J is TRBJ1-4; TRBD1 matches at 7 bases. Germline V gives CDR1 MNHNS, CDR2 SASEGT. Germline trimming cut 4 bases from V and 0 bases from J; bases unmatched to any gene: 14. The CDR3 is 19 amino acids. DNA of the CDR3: TGTGCCAGCAGTGCCTCCGTACAGGGGATAGGGACAACTAATGAAAAACTGTTTTTT. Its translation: CASSASVQGIGTTNEKLFF.

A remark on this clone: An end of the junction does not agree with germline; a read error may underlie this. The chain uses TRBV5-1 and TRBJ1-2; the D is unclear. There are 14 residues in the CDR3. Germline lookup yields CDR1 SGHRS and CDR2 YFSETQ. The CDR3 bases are TGCGCCAGCAGTTTGGACCCCTCCGGACTAATTTACACCTTC. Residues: CASSLDPSGLIYTF.

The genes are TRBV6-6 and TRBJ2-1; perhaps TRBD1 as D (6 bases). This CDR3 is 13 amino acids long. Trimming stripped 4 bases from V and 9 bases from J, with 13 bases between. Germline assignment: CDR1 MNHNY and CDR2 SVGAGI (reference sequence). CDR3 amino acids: CASSLGQTGEQFF. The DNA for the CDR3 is TGTGCCAGCAGTTTAGGACAGACCGGTGAGCAGTTCTTC.

In nucleotides, the CDR3 is TGTGCCAGCAGTTACGGACAGGGGGCCCCAAACACTGAAGCTTTCTTT. Protein: CASSYGQGAPNTEAFF. The rearrangement joins TRBV6-6 to TRBJ1-1, with 11 bases matching TRBD1. The trim removed 2 bases at V and 2 bases at J, leaving 4 bases unmatched. Looked up from germline, CDR1 is MNHNY and CDR2 is SVGAGI (reference sequence). The CDR3 totals 16 residues.

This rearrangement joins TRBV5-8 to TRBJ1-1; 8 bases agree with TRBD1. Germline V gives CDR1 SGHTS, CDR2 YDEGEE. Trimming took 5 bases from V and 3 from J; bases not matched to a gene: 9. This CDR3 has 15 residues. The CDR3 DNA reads TGTGCCAGCAGGTGGCAGGGGGCGGTGGACACTGAAGCTTTCTTT. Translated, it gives CASRWQGAVDTEAFF.

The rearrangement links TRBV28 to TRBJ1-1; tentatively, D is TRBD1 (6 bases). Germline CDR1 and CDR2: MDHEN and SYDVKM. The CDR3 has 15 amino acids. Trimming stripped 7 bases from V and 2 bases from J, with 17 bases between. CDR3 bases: TGTGCCAGCATGGTTCCAAAGGGGGAAAACACTGAAGCTTTCTTT. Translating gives CASMVPKGENTEAFF.

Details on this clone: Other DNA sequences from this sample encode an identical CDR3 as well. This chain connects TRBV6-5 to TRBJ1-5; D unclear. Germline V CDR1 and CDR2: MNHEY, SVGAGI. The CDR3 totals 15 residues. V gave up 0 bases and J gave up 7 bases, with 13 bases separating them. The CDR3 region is CASSYSSGTGQPQHF. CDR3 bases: TGTGCCAGCAGTTACTCGAGCGGAACCGGCCAGCCCCAGCATTTT.

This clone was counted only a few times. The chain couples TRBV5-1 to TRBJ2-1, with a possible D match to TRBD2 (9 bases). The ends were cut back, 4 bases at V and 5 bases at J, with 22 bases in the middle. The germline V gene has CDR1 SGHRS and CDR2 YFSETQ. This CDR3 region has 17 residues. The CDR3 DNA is TGCGCCAGCAGCACCTGGACAGGGATAGCGGGGGACAATGAGCAGTTCTTC. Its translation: CASSTWTGIAGDNEQFF.

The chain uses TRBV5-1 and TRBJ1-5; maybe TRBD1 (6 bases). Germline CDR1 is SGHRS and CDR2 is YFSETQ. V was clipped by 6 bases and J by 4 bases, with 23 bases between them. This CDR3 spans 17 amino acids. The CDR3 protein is CASTSRGGPLGNQPQHF. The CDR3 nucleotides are TGCGCCAGCACCTCGAGGGGGGGGCCCTTAGGGAATCAGCCCCAGCATTTT.

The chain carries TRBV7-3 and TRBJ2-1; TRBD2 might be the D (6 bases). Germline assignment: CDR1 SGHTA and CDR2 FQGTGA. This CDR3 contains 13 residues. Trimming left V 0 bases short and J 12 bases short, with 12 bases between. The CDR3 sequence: CASSLTGGDGQFF. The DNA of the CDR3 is TGTGCCAGCAGCTTAACGGGCGGGGACGGGCAGTTCTTC.

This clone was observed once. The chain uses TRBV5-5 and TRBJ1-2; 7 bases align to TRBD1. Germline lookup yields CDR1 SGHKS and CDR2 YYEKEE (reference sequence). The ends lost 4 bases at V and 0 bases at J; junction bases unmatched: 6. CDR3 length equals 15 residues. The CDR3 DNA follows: TGTGCCAGCAGCCAGACCGGGACAGCTAACTATGGCTACACCTTC. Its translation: CASSQTGTANYGYTF.

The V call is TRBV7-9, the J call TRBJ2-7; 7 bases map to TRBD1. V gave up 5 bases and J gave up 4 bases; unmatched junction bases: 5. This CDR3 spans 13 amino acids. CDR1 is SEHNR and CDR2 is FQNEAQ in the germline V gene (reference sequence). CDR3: CASSHPTGYEQYF. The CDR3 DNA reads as TGTGCCAGCAGCCACCCGACAGGGTACGAGCAGTACTTC.